One sample yielded the 8 T cell receptor beta chains listed below, sequenced in a study of T cell repertoires and HLA-DP antigens. These receptors lack a known antigen. Profiling relied on immunoSEQ multiplex PCR, and the TCRdb table lists in-frame clones only, not all of them. Here the sample spans about 110,000 clones, around 92% being singletons. The sequenced material came from CD4+ T cells from PBMCs. These receptors all come from a woman under 30 in good health and CMV-seronegative.

V is TRBV27 and J is TRBJ2-1, with D possibly TRBD2 on 5 matching bases. The germline V gene has CDR1 MNHEY and CDR2 SMNVEV (reference sequence). CDR3 size: 16 residues. Trimming removed 6 bases from V and 0 bases from J, with 15 bases in between. The DNA for the CDR3 is TGTGCCAGCAGGGCCCGGGGTACCAGCTCCTACAATGAGCAGTTCTTC. This gives the protein CASRARGTSSYNEQFF.

This clone was counted once. CDR3 nucleotide sequence: TGTGCCAGCAGGTCCACCTATGAGCAGTTCTTC. Its protein is CASRSTYEQFF. This rearrangement joins TRBV7-3 to TRBJ2-1; no definite D call. CDR3 length equals 11 residues. The germline V and J ends were trimmed by 6 bases and 8 bases, with 8 bases remaining between them. The germline V gene encodes CDR1 SGHTA and CDR2 FQGTGA.

This chain uses TRBV7-3 with TRBJ2-2; 7 positions match TRBD2. Losses at the gene ends were 0 bases for V and 4 bases for J; bases not matched to a gene: 8. Germline lookup yields CDR1 SGHTA and CDR2 FQGTGA. The CDR3 contains 17 residues. The CDR3 sequence is CASSLTGGYGTTGELFF. CDR3 coding DNA: TGTGCCAGCAGCTTAACGGGAGGGTATGGAACCACCGGGGAGCTGTTTTTT.

The chain employs TRBV5-1 and TRBJ2-1, with 10 bases matching TRBD1. V trimming: 4 bases; J trimming: 7 bases; junction bases outside the gene matches: 8. This CDR3 has 15 amino acids. Germline assignment: CDR1 SGHRS and CDR2 YFSETQ. This CDR3 reads CASSANRDRGNEQFF. As DNA, the CDR3 is TGCGCCAGCAGCGCAAACCGGGACAGGGGAAATGAGCAGTTCTTC.

CDR3 in DNA: TGCGCCAGCAGCAACCCGGGACTAGCGGTTGCTGGGGCCAACGTCCTGACTTTC. Protein: CASSNPGLAVAGANVLTF. V is TRBV5-1 and J is TRBJ2-6; 11 nucleotides align to TRBD2. Looked up from germline, CDR1 is SGHRS and CDR2 is YFSETQ. The CDR3 covers 18 residues. V lost 4 bases, J lost 2 bases, and 8 bases stayed unmatched.

The chain recombines TRBV5-1 with TRBJ2-1; 7 bases are shared with TRBD1. Per germline, CDR1 SGHRS and CDR2 YFSETQ. CDR3 size: 17 residues. V trimming: 4 bases; J trimming: 4 bases; junction bases outside the gene matches: 14. The CDR3 loop is CASSAAPGRGFYNEQFF. CDR3 in DNA: TGCGCCAGCAGCGCGGCCCCGGGCAGGGGGTTTTACAATGAGCAGTTCTTC.

The rearrangement joins TRBV2 to TRBJ2-3; no clear D. CDR3 length equals 14 residues. The V gene's germline CDR1 is SNHLY and CDR2 FYNNEI. V shed 7 bases and J shed 4 bases, with 15 bases lying between them. CDR3 sequence (DNA): TGTGCCAGCACTCTGGACCGAGGCCCAGATACGCAGTATTTT. Translated, it gives CASTLDRGPDTQYF.

The V gene is TRBV5-4, the J gene TRBJ2-3; tentatively, D is TRBD2 (6 bases). V was shortened by 0 bases and J by 6 bases, with 17 bases between the two germline ends. The CDR3 length is 16 residues. Germline V gene lookup returns CDR1 SGHNT and CDR2 YYREEE (reference sequence). The CDR3 reads CASSLGPKFGGDTQYF. The CDR3 DNA follows: TGTGCCAGCAGCTTGGGTCCAAAATTTGGGGGGGATACGCAGTATTTT.